This T cell receptor (beta chain) was identified during a study of sequential checkpoint blockade in melanoma. The wider study: Patients were randomized 1:1 to nivolumab-then-ipilimumab or ipilimumab-then-nivolumab first-line. Maintenance nivolumab came after either treatment sequence. TCRβ was sequenced from DNA of some 97 pretreatment tumors.

V lost 4 bases, J lost 5 bases, and 7 bases stayed unmatched. The CDR3 is 15 residues long. Germline CDR1 and CDR2: SQVTM and ANQGSEA. This clone was recorded a few times. Sequencing was performed with immunoSEQ multiplex PCR; in TCRdb, only in-frame clones are kept and a portion is missing. The sample lists more than 1,200 clones; around 25% were seen once. Treatment given: randomized to nivolumab then ipilimumab (arm A) or the reverse (arm B). The receptor's source is a human donor with melanoma. Material: tumor tissue (inferred from file names), obtained from a patient given nivolumab and ipilimumab in sequence. This rearrangement joins TRBV29-1 to TRBJ2-2; 10 nucleotides agree with TRBD2. The CDR3 coding sequence is TGCAGCGTTGTTCCTAGCGGGAGTAGGACCGGGGAGCTGTTTTTT. Translation: CSVVPSGSRTGELFF.